Presented here are 14 T cell receptor beta chains from one specimen sequenced in a study of T cells in Graves' hyperthyroidism and ophthalmopathy. TCR beta CDR3 region amplification was performed from RNA transcripts. Researchers ran a first-round RT-PCR on the TCR CDR3 using the HTBI primer set. MiXCR, applied by TCRdb to the multiplex PCR reads, yields one record per CDR3 protein. Seen here are 40,000 to 60,000 distinct CDR3 sequences, approximately 50% observed once, and the top ten hold 30% to 40%. The sequencing sample was made of peripheral blood or thyroid tissue (not recorded which). The source of these receptors is a man between 18 and 29 years old with Graves' hyperthyroidism.

This clonotype occurred many times. The chain's CDR3 is CASSLSRAEGKLFF. CDR3 nucleotides: TGTGCCAGCAGCTTGAGCAGGGCTGAGGGAAAACTGTTTTTT. The chain links TRBV5-4 to TRBJ1-4; TRBD1 is a possible D gene (5 bases). CDR1 is SGHNT and CDR2 is YYREEE in the germline V gene (reference sequence). The CDR3 length is 14 residues. V gave up 1 base and J gave up 10 bases, with 14 bases separating them.

In this sample, this clonotype is medium-sized. The V call is TRBV20-1, the J call TRBJ2-5; 8 nucleotides agree with TRBD2. The V and J ends lost 7 bases and 5 bases, in that order; junction bases with no gene match: 15. The germline CDR1 and CDR2 sequences are DFQATT and SNEGSKA (reference sequence). CDR3 size: 15 residues. The CDR3 spells CSGWLAGAAGETQYF. CDR3 bases: TGCAGTGGATGGCTAGCGGGTGCAGCAGGGGAGACCCAGTACTTC.

The gene calls are TRBV7-8 and TRBJ1-6, with no clear D. V gave up 5 bases and J gave up 0 bases, with 11 bases separating them. CDR1 and CDR2 from the germline V gene are SGHVS and FQNEAQ. This CDR3 comprises 16 residues. The CDR3 coding sequence is TGTGCCAGCAGCCCCATTTCAGGCTCCTATAATTCACCCCTCCACTTT. This encodes CASSPISGSYNSPLHF.

V and J are TRBV10-3 and TRBJ2-5; 8 bases are a match to TRBD2. Per germline, CDR1 ENHRY and CDR2 SYGVKD. This CDR3 contains 13 residues. Trimming removed 10 bases from V and 1 base from J; junction bases left unmatched: 5. The CDR3 here is CATRGGGQETQYF. DNA for the CDR3: TGTGCCACCCGGGGGGGAGGCCAAGAGACCCAGTACTTC.

This clonotype showed up many times. The chain carries TRBV9 and TRBJ1-5; 7 positions agree with TRBD1. The CDR3 spans 17 residues. Germline loops: CDR1 SGDLS, CDR2 YYNGEE. Germline trimming cut 4 bases from V and 1 base from J; bases unmatched to any gene: 11. CDR3 in amino acids: CASSPSSGTDSNQPQHF. CDR3 nucleotide sequence: TGTGCCAGCAGCCCATCCTCCGGGACAGACAGCAATCAGCCCCAGCATTTT.

This rearrangement joins TRBV2 to TRBJ1-1; the D is unclear. Germline-derived CDR1 and CDR2 are SNHLY and FYNNEI. Between the trimmed V and J ends, which lost 2 bases and 4 bases, there was a span of 17 bases. This CDR3 is built from 16 residues. As DNA, the CDR3 is TGTGCCAGCAGTGAATGGAGGGTAGGCTTGGTCACTGAAGCTTTCTTT. Encoded protein: CASSEWRVGLVTEAFF.

Sample share makes this clonotype medium-sized (0.01 to 0.1%). This sequence joins TRBV2 and TRBJ2-7; 12 bases align to TRBD2. V trimming: 4 bases; J trimming: 0 bases; junction bases outside the gene matches: 7. CDR3 length equals 17 residues. Germline V CDR1 and CDR2: SNHLY, FYNNEI. The DNA of the CDR3 is TGTGCCAGCAGTGGTGGACTAGCGGGACCCTTCTCCTACGAGCAGTACTTC. Protein sequence: CASSGGLAGPFSYEQYF. Looking up the rest from reference TRBV2 and TRBJ2-7 gives the full variable domain: EPEVTQTPSHQVTQMGQEVILRCVPISNHLYFYWYRQILGQKVEFLVSFYNNEISEKSEIFDDQFSVERPDGSNFTLKIRSTKLEDSAMYFCASSGGLAGPFSYEQYFGPGTRLTVT.

This chain uses TRBV12-3 or TRBV12-4 with TRBJ1-2, with TRBD1 matching 7 bases. This CDR3 region has 15 residues. V dropped 6 bases and J dropped 8; count of bases not matched to a gene: 15. The CDR3 region has the DNA TGTGCCAGCAGCCGAAGGGGGCGAGAACATTACGGCTACACCTTC. Translating it yields CASSRRGREHYGYTF.

Turning to this clonotype: One junction end does not reproduce the germline sequence, and a read error may be involved. The chain carries TRBV5-8 and TRBJ1-5; 9 bases agree with TRBD1. With the DNA end fitting TRBJ2-3 better, the J assignment may be wrong. This CDR3 has 15 residues. CDR1 and CDR2 (germline): SGHTS, YDEGEE. The CDR3 region is CAGSLGQGGNQPQYF. DNA of the CDR3: TGTGCCGGCAGCTTGGGACAGGGTGGCAATCAGCCCCAGTATTTT.

At least ten counts were recorded for this clonotype. The chain uses TRBV10-3 and TRBJ2-7; 9 nucleotides agree with TRBD2. Germline values: CDR1 ENHRY, CDR2 SYGVKD. J was trimmed by 5 bases and V by 6 bases; bases with no gene match: 11. The CDR3 is made up of 15 amino acids. CDR3 protein: CAISDSGSGRDEQYF. CDR3 nucleotides: TGTGCCATCAGCGACTCAGGTAGCGGGAGAGACGAGCAGTACTTC.

To note about this clonotype: One base away lies a much larger clone, so this may be a sequencing read error. It is likely a read error, because the conserved phenylalanine at the end of the CDR3 is missing. The chain couples TRBV7-2 to TRBJ1-5; D ambiguous. Trimming took off 6 bases at V and 1 base at J, with 10 bases between the two ends. This CDR3 region has 14 residues. Germline values: CDR1 SGHTA, CDR2 FQGNSA. The CDR3, as DNA: TGTGCCAGCAGTAGACCCTTCAGCAATCAGCCCCAGCATTCT. Translating it yields CASSRPFSNQPQHS.

Remarks on this clonotype: At one end, the junction sequence differs from germline, possibly due to a read error. The V and J genes are TRBV10-2 and TRBJ2-7; D is perhaps TRBD1 (7 bases). Germline loops: CDR1 WSHSY, CDR2 SAAADI. The CDR3 covers 15 residues. CDR3 nucleotide sequence: TGCGCCAGCAGTCAAGACAGGGAGGTTCTCTACGAGCAGAACTTC. This encodes CASSQDREVLYEQNF.

This clonotype was seen once. V is TRBV7-8 and J is TRBJ2-7; 9 bases are a match to TRBD1. Per germline, CDR1 SGHVS and CDR2 FQNEAQ. J gave up 6 bases and V 5 bases, and 17 bases lay outside the gene matches. The CDR3 runs 17 residues. CDR3 region: CASSQGTGMDLGGEQYF. In DNA form, the CDR3 reads TGTGCCAGCAGCCAAGGGACAGGGATGGACCTGGGCGGCGAGCAGTACTTC.

The rearrangement joins TRBV15 to TRBJ2-7; maybe TRBD1 (5 bases). Germline assignment: CDR1 LNHNV and CDR2 YYDKDF (reference sequence). Trimming cost V 0 bases and J 5 bases, with 8 bases left between them. The CDR3 loop spans 13 amino acids. The CDR3: CATSRDRVDEQYF. The DNA for the CDR3 is TGTGCCACCAGCAGAGACAGGGTCGACGAGCAGTACTTC.